Below are 11 T cell receptor beta chains sequenced from a single sample in a study of T-cell reconstitution after alpha-beta-depleted transplantation in children. TCRbeta library construction was performed incorporating unique molecular identifiers. TCRdb ran MiXCR on the PCR reads and lists one entry per CDR3 protein. The sample contains hundreds of thousands of distinct CDR3 sequences, over 10% of which appear only once. The sample in question was PBMCs, mostly from graft donor cells, obtained 360 days after TCRalphabeta/CD19-depleted stem cell transplant. The receptors derive from a male patient aged 5 to 17 who had a stem cell transplant for acute myeloid leukemia, so the T cells may come from the graft donor.

This clonotype turned up a few times. This rearrangement joins TRBV9 to TRBJ2-7; TRBD1 aligns across 8 bases. Losses at the gene ends were 4 bases for V and 3 bases for J; bases not matched to a gene: 9. This CDR3 contains 15 residues. Germline V CDR1 and CDR2: SGDLS, YYNGEE. CDR3 in amino acids: CASSRGTGLNYEQYF. Here the CDR3 DNA reads TGTGCCAGCAGCCGCGGGACAGGACTAAACTACGAGCAGTACTTC.

This clonotype showed up just a few times. The rearrangement joins TRBV6-5 to TRBJ2-7, with TRBD1 as a possible D gene (5 bases). With 2 bases removed from V and 0 bases from J, the gap between germline ends came to 8 bases. The CDR3 runs to 14 residues. Germline V lookup: CDR1 MNHEY, CDR2 SVGAGI. The DNA of the CDR3 is TGTGCCAGCAGTTACGGGGCATACTCCTACGAGCAGTACTTC. Translation gives CASSYGAYSYEQYF.

This clonotype showed up many times. The chain combines TRBV20-1 with TRBJ2-1, with D hard to call. Germline-derived CDR1 and CDR2 are DFQATT and SNEGSKA (reference sequence). The CDR3 consists of 15 residues. V dropped 6 bases and J dropped 8 bases, with 23 bases sitting between them. This CDR3 reads CSAVLVAPKGDEQFF. In DNA, the CDR3 is TGCAGTGCGGTGCTCGTAGCCCCTAAGGGCGATGAGCAGTTCTTC.

In this sample, this clonotype turned up many times. The rearrangement joins TRBV11-1 to TRBJ2-6; TRBD2 is a possible D gene (5 bases). The V end lost 3 bases, the J end lost 0 bases, and 24 bases lay between the germline ends. Germline CDR1 and CDR2: SGHAT and FQDESV (reference sequence). The CDR3 sequence is 21 residues long. The CDR3 region has the DNA TGTGCCAGCAGCTTCTCTATTCGGGCGGACTTCTATCTCTCTGGGGCCAACGTCCTGACTTTC. The encoded protein is CASSFSIRADFYLSGANVLTF.

The rearrangement joins TRBV28 to TRBJ2-7, with D possibly matching TRBD2 (5 bases). This CDR3 region has 14 residues. Germline V gene lookup returns CDR1 MDHEN and CDR2 SYDVKM. Trimming took off 5 bases at V and 2 bases at J, with 13 bases between the two ends. CDR3 in DNA: TGTGCCAGCAGTCCGACCCTAGCAGCCTACGAGCAGTACTTC. Its protein is CASSPTLAAYEQYF.

This clonotype was detected many times. The chain uses TRBV21-1 and TRBJ1-2; the D call TRBD1 from the table was never checked on the DNA. TRBV21-1 is tagged as a pseudogene. CDR3 length equals 16 residues. The CDR3 DNA sequence: TGTGCCAGCAGCACTCGCCGGGACAGGGGGGCCTATGGCTACACCTTC. Its translation is CASSTRRDRGAYGYTF.

This clonotype was detected a few times. This rearrangement joins TRBV7-9 to TRBJ2-7; D is unresolved. Per the germline V gene, CDR1 is SEHNR and CDR2 is FQNEAQ (reference sequence). The V gene lost 2 bases and the J gene lost 3 bases, with 11 bases spanning the gap. The CDR3 consists of 14 residues. CDR3 in amino acids: CASSLRDIYYEQYF. CDR3 bases: TGTGCCAGCAGCTTAAGAGACATCTACTACGAGCAGTACTTC. The whole variable domain, filled in from reference TRBV7-9 and TRBJ2-7, reads DTGVSQNPRHKITKRGQNVTFRCDPISEHNRLYWYRQTLGQGPEFLTYFQNEAQLEKSRLLSDRFSAERPKGSFSTLEIQRTEQGDSAMYLCASSLRDIYYEQYFGPGTRLTVT.

In its sample, this clonotype was seen a few times. The V and J genes are TRBV12-3 or TRBV12-4 and TRBJ2-1; possibly TRBD1 for D (6 bases). Trimming cost V 5 bases and J 9 bases, with 14 bases left between them. The CDR3 consists of 13 residues. The CDR3 DNA sequence: TGTGCCAGCAGTCGCACAGGGACGGGTGAGCAGTTCTTC. It translates to CASSRTGTGEQFF.

This sequence joins TRBV29-1 and TRBJ2-7; perhaps D is TRBD1 or TRBD2 (6 bases each). The CDR3 runs 13 residues. V was cut by 6 bases and J by 4 bases, with 16 bases left in between. Germline V gives CDR1 SQVTM, CDR2 ANQGSEA. Written as DNA, the CDR3 is TGCAGCGTGGGGACAAATGCGGGGTACGAGCAGTACTTC. Translation: CSVGTNAGYEQYF.

This clonotype came up many times. The chain recombines TRBV5-1 with TRBJ2-7, with D maybe TRBD2 (6 bases). Germline assignment: CDR1 SGHRS and CDR2 YFSETQ. CDR3 size: 15 residues. Deletions cut 3 bases from V and 0 bases from J, with 13 bases between. The CDR3 bases are TGCGCCAGCAGCTCCGGGGGACTGGTCTCCTACGAGCAGTACTTC. Translating gives CASSSGGLVSYEQYF.

This clonotype has a count of ten or more. Here the CDR3 reads CASSQDVNPGEQYF. The CDR3 nucleotides read TGTGCCAGCAGCCAAGATGTCAACCCGGGAGAGCAGTACTTC. V and J are TRBV4-2 and TRBJ2-7; D may be TRBD2 (5 bases). The ends were cut back, 0 bases at V and 7 bases at J, with 13 bases in the middle. Germline V lookup: CDR1 LGHNA, CDR2 YNFKEQ. The length of the CDR3 is 14 residues.